This T cell receptor (beta chain) was observed in a study of cytomegalovirus exposure and HLA in healthy donors. Regarding the study as a whole: The study recorded 160 or so TCR beta chains that were cytomegalovirus-associated. As a later analysis showed, a missense DCLRE1C variant was linked to trimming of TCR beta V- and J-genes.

Concerning this clone: As yet, its antigen is unknown.

CDR1 and CDR2 from the germline V gene are LGHNA and YNFKEQ. J lost 2 bases, V lost 0 bases, and 11 bases had no gene match. This CDR3 contains 19 residues. With 60 Vbeta and 13 Jbeta primers, the PCR was carried out. Libraries were prepared by immunoSEQ multiplex PCR; TCRdb keeps only in-frame clonotypes and omits some of them. Among roughly 160,000 clones, roughly 80% were seen once, and the ten largest hold 4.3%. The chain has TRBV4-2 and TRBJ2-1; 9 bases are a match to TRBD2. Sample: PBMCs. The origin of this receptor is a man in his forties or fifties in good health and CMV-seronegative. CDR3 in amino acids: CASSQELGTSTTAYNEQFF. CDR3 DNA: TGTGCCAGCAGCCAAGAATTGGGGACTAGCACCACCGCCTACAATGAGCAGTTCTTC.